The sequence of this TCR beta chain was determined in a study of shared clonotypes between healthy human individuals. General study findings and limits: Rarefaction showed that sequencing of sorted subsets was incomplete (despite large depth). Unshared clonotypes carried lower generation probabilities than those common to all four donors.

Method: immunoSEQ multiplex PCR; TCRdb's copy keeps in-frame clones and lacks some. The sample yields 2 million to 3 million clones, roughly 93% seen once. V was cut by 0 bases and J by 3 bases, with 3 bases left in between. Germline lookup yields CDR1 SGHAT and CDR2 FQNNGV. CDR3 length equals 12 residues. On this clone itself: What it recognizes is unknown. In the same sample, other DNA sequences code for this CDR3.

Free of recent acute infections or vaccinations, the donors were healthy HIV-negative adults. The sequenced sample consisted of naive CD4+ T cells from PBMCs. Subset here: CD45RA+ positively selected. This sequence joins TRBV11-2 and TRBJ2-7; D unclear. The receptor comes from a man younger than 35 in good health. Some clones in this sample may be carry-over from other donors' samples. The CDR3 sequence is CASSLDLYEQYF. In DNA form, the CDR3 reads TGTGCCAGCAGCTTAGATCTCTACGAGCAGTACTTC.